This T cell receptor beta chain was identified during a study of OX40 agonist ivuxolimab in advanced cancers. Turning to the study itself: Partial response was recorded in three patients: one hepatocellular carcinoma and two cutaneous melanoma cases. General study results and limits: Circulating CD4+ and CD8+ T cells showed clonal expansion by week 6 at 0.1 to 3.0 mg/kg. In general, CD8+ T cells held more expanded clones than CD4+ did, on average. Part of the nonresponder group also had normalized T-cell clonal expansion that was low.

The germline CDR1 and CDR2 sequences are SGHTA and FQGNSA. V dropped 1 base and J dropped 5 bases, with 12 bases sitting between them. This CDR3 has 15 residues. The repertoire was sequenced with immunoSEQ multiplex PCR; TCRdb's copy has only in-frame clones and lacks some. The sample yields 45,000 to 50,000 clones, 85% to 90% seen once. To note about this clone: Its specificity is not known.

The receptor was isolated from an adult with an advanced solid tumor such as melanoma, head and neck, liver or kidney cancer. This chain connects TRBV7-2 to TRBJ2-1; perhaps TRBD1 as D (6 bases). The source was CD4+ or CD8+ T cells sorted from blood, collected in a trial of the OX40 agonist ivuxolimab. DNA for the CDR3: TGTGCCAGCAGCTTAGATGTTGGACAGAACAATGAGCAGTTCTTC. This sequence encodes CASSLDVGQNNEQFF.